This T cell receptor beta chain was recorded in a study of T cell repertoires in cytomegalovirus infection. Looking at the study overall: Public TCR beta signatures were indicative of both CMV infection and a matching HLA type.

Turning to this clonotype: Its specificity is unknown.

TCRdb re-called the reads through MiXCR, storing one row per CDR3 protein. The sample lists around 530,000 distinct CDR3 sequences; roughly 29% were seen once. V shed 4 bases, J shed 8 bases, and the junction held 17 bases outside the gene matches. The CDR3 contains 17 residues. Germline V gives CDR1 KGHDR, CDR2 SFDVKD. Study-wide findings and caveats: Across the ex vivo response, the dominant clonotypes were HLA-C-restricted CMV-specific TCR beta clonotypes.

Sample: PBMCs. The receptor's source is a human donor in good health (CMV status not recorded). Some clones in this sample may be carry-over from other donors' samples. The chain is built from TRBV24-1 and TRBJ1-2; 8 nucleotides match TRBD1. The CDR3 DNA sequence: TGTGCCACCAGTGACTCTGGTGGACAGGGTTCATCTCGGGGCTACACCTTC. Translated, it gives CATSDSGGQGSSRGYTF.